These T cell receptor beta chains were read from a single sample in a study of CD8 T cells in ankylosing spondylitis. TCRdb itself ran the 5' RACE reads through MiXCR, one entry per CDR3 protein. Here the sample spans under 85,000 distinct CDR3 sequences, approximately 5% being singletons. The sample was blood, either unsorted or a sorted T cell fraction (not recorded which). All receptors come from a male donor with ankylosing spondylitis or in good health (not recorded which). CDR3s include the opening cysteine and the closing phenylalanine or tryptophan. Fields, in order: CDR3 DNA, CDR3 protein, D gene, clone size, V gene, J gene. A D gene is named only where the DNA matches it firmly. Clone size is given as once, few, many, or a class for an expanded clone.

DNA: TGTGCCAGCAGTGACTGGACAGCTAACTATGGCTACACCTTC; CDR3: CASSDWTANYGYTF; D: .; size: many; V: TRBV25-1; J: TRBJ1-2
DNA: TGTGCCACCCGTGGGTCCGCGGACAGGGGGCGGTGGATTAGTGAGCAGTTCTTC; CDR3: CATRGSADRGRWISEQFF; D: TRBD1; size: many; V: TRBV2; J: TRBJ2-1
DNA: TGCGCCAGCAGCCGGAGGGGGCTGATGGGGACAGATACGCAGTATTTT; CDR3: CASSRRGLMGTDTQYF; D: .; size: many; V: TRBV5-1; J: TRBJ2-3
DNA: TGTGCCAGCCGGGACAGGCCTGGAAACACCATATATTTT; CDR3: CASRDRPGNTIYF; D: TRBD1; size: many; V: TRBV19; J: TRBJ1-3
DNA: TGCAGTGCCCGGGACAGGGAGATATCTGGAAACACCATATATTTT; CDR3: CSARDREISGNTIYF; D: TRBD1; size: many; V: TRBV20-1; J: TRBJ1-3
DNA: TGTGCCAGCAGCTTAACAGAGATCACCGGGGAGCTGTTTTTT; CDR3: CASSLTEITGELFF; D: .; size: many; V: TRBV7-2; J: TRBJ2-2
DNA: TGCGCCAGCAGCCAAGATAGGACAGCATTCTACGAGCAGTACTTC; CDR3: CASSQDRTAFYEQYF; D: .; size: many; V: TRBV4-3; J: TRBJ2-7
DNA: TGTGCCAGCAGCTTCGCACTAGGGGATAGTCAGCCCCAGCATTTT; CDR3: CASSFALGDSQPQHF; D: .; size: many; V: TRBV12-3/TRBV12-4; J: TRBJ1-5
DNA: TGCGCCAGCAGCTCCCCTAACTCTAGCGGGGGGTTATACAATGAGCAGTTCTTC; CDR3: CASSSPNSSGGLYNEQFF; D: TRBD2; size: many; V: TRBV5-1; J: TRBJ2-1
DNA: TGCAGTGCTAGAGACCAGGGTATCCAATCGTACGAGCAGTACTTC; CDR3: CSARDQGIQSYEQYF; D: .; size: many; V: TRBV20-1; J: TRBJ2-7
DNA: TGCAGCGCCGGACAGGGGGCTAACTCTCTCAATGGCTACACCTTC; CDR3: CSAGQGANSLNGYTF; D: TRBD1; size: many; V: TRBV29-1; J: TRBJ1-2
DNA: TGCAGTGCTAGGGGAAGCTTCTACGAGCAGTACTTC; CDR3: CSARGSFYEQYF; D: .; size: many; V: TRBV20-1; J: TRBJ2-7
DNA: TGTGCCAGCAGCTTGGGGTCGCGACATGGAACTTATGAGCAGTTCTTC; CDR3: CASSLGSRHGTYEQFF; D: .; size: many; V: TRBV5-8; J: TRBJ2-1